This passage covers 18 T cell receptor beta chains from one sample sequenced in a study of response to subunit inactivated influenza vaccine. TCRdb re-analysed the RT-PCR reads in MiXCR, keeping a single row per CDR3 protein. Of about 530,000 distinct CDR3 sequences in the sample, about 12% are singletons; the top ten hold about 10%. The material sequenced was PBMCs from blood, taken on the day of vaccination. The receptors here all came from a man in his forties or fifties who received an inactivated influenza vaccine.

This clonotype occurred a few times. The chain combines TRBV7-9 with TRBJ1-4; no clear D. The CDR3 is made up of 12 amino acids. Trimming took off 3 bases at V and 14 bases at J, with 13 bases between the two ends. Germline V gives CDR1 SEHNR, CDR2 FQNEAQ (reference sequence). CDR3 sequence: CASSFETPDLFF. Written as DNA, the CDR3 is TGTGCCAGCAGCTTTGAGACCCCGGATCTGTTTTTT.

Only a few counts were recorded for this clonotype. The CDR3 loop reads CASSQATTGADHRFF. The CDR3 DNA follows: TGTGCCAGCAGCCAAGCAACGACAGGAGCCGATCACCGATTCTTC. The J gene is TRBJ2-1, the V gene TRBV3-1; D is perhaps TRBD1 (6 bases). Trimming took off 1 base at V and 16 bases at J, with 23 bases between the two ends. Looked up from germline, CDR1 is LGHDT and CDR2 is YNNKEL (reference sequence). There are 15 residues in the CDR3.

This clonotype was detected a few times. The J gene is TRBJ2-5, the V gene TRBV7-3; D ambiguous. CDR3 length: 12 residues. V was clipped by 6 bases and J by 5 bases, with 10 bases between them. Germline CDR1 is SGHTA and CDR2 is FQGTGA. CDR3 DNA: TGTGCCAGCAGACCGACGCGGGAGACCCAGTACTTC. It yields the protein CASRPTRETQYF. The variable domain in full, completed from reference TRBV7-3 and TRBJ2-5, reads GAGVSQTPSNKVTEKGKYVELRCDPISGHTALYWYRQSLGQGPEFLIYFQGTGAADDSGLPNDRFFAVRPEGSVSTLKIQRTERGDSAVYLCASRPTRETQYFGPGTRLLVL.

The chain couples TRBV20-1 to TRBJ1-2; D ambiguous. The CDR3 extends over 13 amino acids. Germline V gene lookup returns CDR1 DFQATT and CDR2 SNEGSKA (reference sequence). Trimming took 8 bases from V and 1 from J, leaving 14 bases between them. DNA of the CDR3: TGCAGTACGAAAGCAACCGTTAACTATGGCTACACCTTC. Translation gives CSTKATVNYGYTF.

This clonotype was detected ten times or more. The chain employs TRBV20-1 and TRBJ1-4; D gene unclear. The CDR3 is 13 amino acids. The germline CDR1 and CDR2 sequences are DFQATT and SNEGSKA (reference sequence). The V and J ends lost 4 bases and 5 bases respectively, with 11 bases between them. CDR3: CSAIVRKNEKLFF. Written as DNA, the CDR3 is TGCAGTGCTATTGTCAGGAAGAATGAAAAACTGTTTTTT.

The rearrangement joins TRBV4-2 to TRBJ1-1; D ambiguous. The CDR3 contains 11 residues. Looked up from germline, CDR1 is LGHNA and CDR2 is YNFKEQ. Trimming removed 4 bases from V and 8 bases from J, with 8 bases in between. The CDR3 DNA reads TGTGCCAGCAGCCCGGGAAAAGAAGCTTTCTTT. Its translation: CASSPGKEAFF.

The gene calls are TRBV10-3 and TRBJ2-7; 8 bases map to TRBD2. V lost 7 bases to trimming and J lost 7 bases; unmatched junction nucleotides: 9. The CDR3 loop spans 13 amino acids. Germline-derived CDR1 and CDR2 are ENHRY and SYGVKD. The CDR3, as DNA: TGTGCCATCATTCCGGGACTAGGGTCTGAGCAGTACTTC. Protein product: CAIIPGLGSEQYF.

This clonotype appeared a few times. CDR3 nucleotides: TGTGCCATCAGTGAGTCAGAGAACACTGAAGCTTTCTTT. The encoded protein is CAISESENTEAFF. The V call is TRBV10-3, the J call TRBJ1-1; D is unclear. The CDR3 sequence is 13 residues long. CDR1 and CDR2 from the germline V gene are ENHRY and SYGVKD. The germline V and J ends were trimmed by 0 bases and 1 base, with 3 bases remaining between them.

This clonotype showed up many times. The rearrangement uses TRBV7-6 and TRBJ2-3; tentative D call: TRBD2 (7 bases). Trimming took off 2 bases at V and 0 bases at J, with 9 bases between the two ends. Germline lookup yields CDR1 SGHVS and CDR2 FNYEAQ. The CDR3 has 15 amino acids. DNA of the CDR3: TGTGCCAGCAGCTTAAGGGGGGGTAGCACAGATACGCAGTATTTT. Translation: CASSLRGGSTDTQYF. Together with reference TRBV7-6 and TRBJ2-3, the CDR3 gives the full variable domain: GAGVSQSPRYKVTKRGQDVALRCDPISGHVSLYWYRQALGQGPEFLTYFNYEAQQDKSGLPNDRFSAERPEGSISTLTIQRTEQRDSAMYRCASSLRGGSTDTQYFGPGTRLTVL.

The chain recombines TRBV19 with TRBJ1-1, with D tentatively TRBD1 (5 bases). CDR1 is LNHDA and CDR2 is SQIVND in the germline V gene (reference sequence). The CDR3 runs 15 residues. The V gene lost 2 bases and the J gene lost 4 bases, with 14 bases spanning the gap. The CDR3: CASSIFGTGSTEAFF. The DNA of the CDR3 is TGTGCCAGTAGTATATTCGGGACGGGCAGCACTGAAGCTTTCTTT.

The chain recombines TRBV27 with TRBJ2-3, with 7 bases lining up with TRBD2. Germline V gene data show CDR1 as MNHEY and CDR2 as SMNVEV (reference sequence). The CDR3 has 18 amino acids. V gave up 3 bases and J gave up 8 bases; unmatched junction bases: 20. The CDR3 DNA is TGTGCCAGCAGTTTTAATGTGGGAGGGAAACCCGGCGGTACTACGCAGTATTTT. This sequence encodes CASSFNVGGKPGGTTQYF.

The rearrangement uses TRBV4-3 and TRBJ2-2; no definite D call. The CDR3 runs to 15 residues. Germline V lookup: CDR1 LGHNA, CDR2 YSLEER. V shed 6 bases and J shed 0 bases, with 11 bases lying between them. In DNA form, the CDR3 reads TGCGCCAGCAGGGGTGGCGCGGCGAACACCGGGGAGCTGTTTTTT. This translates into CASRGGAANTGELFF.

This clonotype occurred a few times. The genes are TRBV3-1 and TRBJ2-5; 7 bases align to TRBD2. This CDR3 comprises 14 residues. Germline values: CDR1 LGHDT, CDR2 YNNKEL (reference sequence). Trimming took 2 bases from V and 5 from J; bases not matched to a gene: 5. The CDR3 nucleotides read TGTGCCAGCAGCCAACAGCTCGGGGGGGAGACCCAGTACTTC. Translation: CASSQQLGGETQYF.

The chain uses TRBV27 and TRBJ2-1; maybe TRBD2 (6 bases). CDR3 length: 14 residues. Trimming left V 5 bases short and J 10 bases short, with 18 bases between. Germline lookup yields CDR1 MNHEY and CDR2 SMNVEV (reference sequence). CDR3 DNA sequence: TGTGCCAGCAGTCCGCGGGGCCTTACTCTGGAGCAGTTCTTC. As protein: CASSPRGLTLEQFF.

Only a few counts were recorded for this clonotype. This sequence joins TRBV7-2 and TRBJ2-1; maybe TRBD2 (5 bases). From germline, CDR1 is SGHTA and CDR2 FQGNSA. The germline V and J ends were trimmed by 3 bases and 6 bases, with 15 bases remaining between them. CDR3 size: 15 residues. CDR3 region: CASSFRGVGINEQFF. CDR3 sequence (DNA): TGTGCCAGCAGCTTTCGGGGAGTCGGGATCAATGAGCAGTTCTTC.

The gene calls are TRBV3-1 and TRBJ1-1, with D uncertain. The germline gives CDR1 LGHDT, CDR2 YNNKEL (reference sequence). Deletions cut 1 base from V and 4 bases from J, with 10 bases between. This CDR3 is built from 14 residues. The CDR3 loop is CASSQVEGGTEAFF. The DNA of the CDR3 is TGTGCCAGCAGCCAAGTTGAGGGAGGCACTGAAGCTTTCTTT. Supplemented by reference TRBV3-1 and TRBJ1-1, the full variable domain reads DTAVSQTPKYLVTQMGNDKSIKCEQNLGHDTMYWYKQDSKKFLKIMFSYNNKELIINETVPNRFSPKSPDKAHLNLHINSLELGDSAVYFCASSQVEGGTEAFFGQGTRLTVV.

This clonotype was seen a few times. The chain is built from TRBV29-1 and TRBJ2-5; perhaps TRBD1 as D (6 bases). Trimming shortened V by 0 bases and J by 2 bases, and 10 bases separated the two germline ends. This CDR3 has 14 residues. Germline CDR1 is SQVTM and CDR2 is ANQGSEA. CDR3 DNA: TGCAGCGTTGAAGATCGGACAGTACAAGAGACCCAGTACTTC. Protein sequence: CSVEDRTVQETQYF.

The CDR3 sequence: CASRDRGRQFF. Written as DNA, the CDR3 is TGTGCCAGCAGGGACAGGGGGCGGCAGTTCTTC. V is TRBV6-5 and J is TRBJ2-1; 11 bases are a match to TRBD1. Germline V CDR1 and CDR2: MNHEY, SVGAGI. This CDR3 comprises 11 residues. J gave up 12 bases and V 6 bases, and 1 base lay outside the gene matches.